A selection of T cell receptor beta chains follows, all from one sample in a study of blood T cell repertoires in COVID-19. The method was immunoSEQ multiplex PCR; TCRdb's version includes in-frame clones alone and lacks a portion of them. Counted here are roughly 290,000 clones, approximately 89% occurring once; the ten biggest clones make up 9.5% to 15%. The sample taken for sequencing was peripheral blood. The receptors come from an older woman with acute or convalescent COVID-19. Each CDR3 is given with its conserved first and last residue. A D gene is named only where the DNA matches it firmly. Not every row has a clone size; where given, it reads once, few, many or a size class.

j_call,cdr3_length,d_call,v_call,clone_size,cdr3_aa,cdr3_nt
TRBJ1-5,13,.,TRBV7-3,.,CASSLGENQPQHF,TGTGCCAGCAGCTTAGGGGAGAATCAGCCCCAGCATTTT
TRBJ2-3,13,.,TRBV7-2,.,CATKSSPGDTQYF,TGTGCCACCAAGTCCAGCCCGGGGGATACGCAGTATTTT
TRBJ1-4,15,TRBD1,TRBV5-4,.,CASSLTGTGNEKLFF,TGTGCCAGCAGCCTTACCGGGACAGGGAATGAAAAACTGTTTTTT
TRBJ2-1,12,TRBD2,TRBV7-3,.,CASSLNAGRGFF,TGTGCCAGCAGCTTAAATGCGGGGAGGGGGTTCTTC
TRBJ1-6,15,.,TRBV11-2,.,CASSRGQTYNSPLHF,TGTGCCAGCAGCCGAGGACAGACATATAATTCACCCCTCCACTTT
TRBJ1-4,15,TRBD1,TRBV28,.,CASSLTGTFNEKLFF,TGTGCCAGCAGTTTGACAGGGACATTTAATGAAAAACTGTTTTTT
TRBJ1-6,15,TRBD1,TRBV19,.,CASSGTGGGNSPLHF,TGTGCCAGTAGCGGGACAGGAGGAGGTAACTCACCCCTCCACTTT
TRBJ2-7,13,TRBD2,TRBV30,.,CAWRGTSWGEQYF,TGTGCCTGGAGGGGGACTAGCTGGGGCGAGCAGTACTTC
TRBJ2-2,17,.,TRBV11-3,.,CASSSKTGRANTGELFF,TGTGCCAGCAGCTCCAAAACAGGGAGGGCGAACACCGGGGAGCTGTTTTTT
TRBJ1-1,15,.,TRBV7-9,.,CASSLAGPGNTEAFF,TGTGCCAGCAGCTTAGCGGGGCCCGGGAACACTGAAGCTTTCTTT
TRBJ2-1,13,TRBD1,TRBV5-5,.,CASSWTGGNEQFF,TGTGCCAGCAGCTGGACAGGGGGGAATGAGCAGTTCTTC
TRBJ2-3,13,.,TRBV9,.,CASSVGGVTTQYF,TGTGCCAGCAGCGTAGGAGGCGTAACTACGCAGTATTTT
TRBJ1-1,16,TRBD1,TRBV30,.,CAWKKRLTGANTEAFF,TGTGCCTGGAAAAAACGGTTAACAGGGGCGAACACTGAAGCTTTCTTT
TRBJ2-7,14,.,TRBV5-4,once,CASSLRESGYEQYF,TGTGCCAGCAGCTTGCGGGAGAGTGGGTACGAGCAGTACTTC
TRBJ2-2,17,TRBD1,TRBV4-2,few,CASSQDGGQGAPGELFF,TGTGCCAGCAGCCAAGATGGGGGACAGGGGGCCCCCGGGGAGCTGTTTTTT
TRBJ2-7,14,TRBD1,TRBV28,.,CASRSPGQGNEQYF,TGTGCCAGCAGGTCTCCGGGACAGGGGAACGAGCAGTACTTC
TRBJ2-3,18,TRBD2,TRBV9,.,CASSVGSSGRAEADTQYF,TGTGCCAGCAGCGTAGGGTCTAGCGGGAGGGCTGAGGCAGATACGCAGTATTTT
TRBJ1-1,16,TRBD1,TRBV28,.,CASSPTGGYENTEAFF,TGTGCCAGCAGTCCAACAGGGGGTTACGAGAACACTGAAGCTTTCTTT
TRBJ1-4,15,.,TRBV5-1,.,CASSFRGTDNEKLFF,TGCGCCAGCAGCTTCCGGGGAACTGATAATGAAAAACTGTTTTTT
TRBJ1-1,13,TRBD1,TRBV2,.,CASKLRGEAEAFF,TGTGCCAGTAAACTCAGGGGGGAGGCTGAAGCTTTCTTT
TRBJ2-1,13,TRBD2,TRBV6-7,.,CASRPGGSGEQFF,TGTGCCAGCAGGCCCGGCGGGAGTGGTGAGCAGTTCTTC
TRBJ2-1,15,.,TRBV5-4,.,CASSSSEFHYNEQFF,TGTGCCAGCAGCTCGAGCGAGTTCCATTACAATGAGCAGTTCTTC
TRBJ1-4,14,TRBD1,TRBV5-6,.,CASSLDRVDEKLFF,TGTGCCAGCAGCTTAGACAGGGTCGATGAAAAACTGTTTTTT
TRBJ2-7,16,TRBD2,TRBV7-2,.,CASSLGGLVVTYEQYF,TGTGCCAGCAGCTTAGGTGGACTAGTAGTCACCTACGAGCAGTACTTC
TRBJ1-2,13,TRBD1,TRBV28,.,CANRNPTGRGYTF,TGTGCCAACAGAAACCCGACAGGGCGGGGCTACACCTTC